One T cell receptor (beta chain) is described in this entry. Antigen: not known. The data belong to a study of graft-versus-host responses after intestinal transplantation. Study as a whole: Each recipient received a multivisceral, liver-intestinal, or isolated intestinal graft.

This CDR3 is 15 amino acids long. J lost 1 base, V lost 3 bases, and 4 bases had no gene match. CDR1 is MGHRA, CDR2 YSYEKL, per germline. Notes on the study in general: GvH clones detected in recipient marrow included some appearing first in ileum or blood.

The data were produced by immunoSEQ multiplex PCR, yet TCRdb's version contains in-frame clones alone and is incomplete. This sample has roughly 15,000 clones; around 77% occur once, and the top ten carry about 8%. Graft tissue was processed to release intraepithelial and lamina propria lymphocytes. The specimen comprised ileum tissue, sampled roughly 490 days after intestinal transplant. This sequence was found in a human patient who received an intestinal transplant, so some T cells may come from the graft donor. The J gene is TRBJ2-5, the V gene TRBV4-1, with 8 nucleotides matching TRBD1. The CDR3 nucleotides read TGCGCCAGCAGCCACCCCCAGGGGGCCCAAGAGACCCAGTACTTC. Translation gives CASSHPQGAQETQYF.